Listed here is a single T cell receptor (beta chain). Authors' processing steps: Amplification of reference gene primers was used by the study to estimate nucleated cell counts. Clones were read by immunoSEQ multiplex PCR, and TCRdb kept only the in-frame ones, dropping some. The V and J calls and the clone size are those of that table, but D and trimming were determined from the DNA. The table records 120,000 or so clones, approximately 88% of them present only once. Germline values: CDR1 SGHRS, CDR2 YFSETQ. Trimming cost V 1 base and J 6 bases, with 12 bases left between them. The CDR3 is 14 amino acids. This sample is part of a study of blood T cell repertoires in COVID-19. Study information: Specimens from acute and convalescent COVID-19 originated in the United States, Italy and Spain. T cells, B-cell-depleted T cells, or PBMCs supplied cDNA or gDNA.

The sample consisted of peripheral blood. The chain uses TRBV5-1 and TRBJ2-3, with D perhaps matching TRBD2 (6 bases). The clonotype originates from a man aged 45-60 years with acute or convalescent COVID-19. The CDR3 coding sequence is TGCGCCAGCAGCTTGAGATCGGGGGTGGATACGCAGTATTTT. This translates into CASSLRSGVDTQYF.